This section outlines one T cell receptor beta chain sequence together with its context. Some clones are missing from TCRdb's copy, which holds only in-frame ones; the method was immunoSEQ multiplex PCR. The sample consists of just over 70,000 clones, over 70% of them appearing once. This sample was taken from a study of blood T cell repertoires in COVID-19. Study overall: The cDNA or gDNA used as material had been derived from T cells, B-cell-depleted T cells, or PBMCs.

The receptor was isolated from an older woman with acute or convalescent COVID-19. The sequencing input was peripheral blood.

CDR3 coding DNA: TGTGCCAGCAGCACGGGGGGGAAAAATTCACCCCTCCACTTT. Translation gives CASSTGGKNSPLHF. The V gene is TRBV5-4, the J gene TRBJ1-6; tentatively, D is TRBD1 (5 bases). CDR3 length: 14 amino acids. Germline V gene lookup returns CDR1 SGHNT and CDR2 YYREEE (reference sequence). V lost 4 bases, J lost 7 bases, and 12 bases lay in between.